A selection of T cell receptor beta chains follows, all from one sample in a study of T cell changes during pregnancy in multiple sclerosis. Assay used: immunoSEQ multiplex PCR; TCRdb lists only in-frame clones, some missing. The sample has tens of thousands of clones; approximately 92% are singletons. The input for sequencing was peripheral blood, taken after pregnancy. The receptors come from a female donor with multiple sclerosis, enrolled in a pregnancy study. The CDR3 runs from the conserved cysteine through the conserved F or W. The D gene is left open where the match is weak. Only some rows state a clone size, as once, few, many or a class for expanded clones.

j_call | d_call | clone_size | v_call | cdr3_aa | cdr3_nt
TRBJ1-2 | - | once | TRBV30 | CACRQVNNYGYTF | TGTGCCTGTAGACAGGTGAATAACTATGGCTACACCTTC
TRBJ1-2 | - | - | TRBV19 | CASTGGANYGYTF | TGTGCCAGTACCGGGGGAGCTAACTATGGCTACACCTTC
TRBJ2-2 | TRBD1 | - | TRBV7-6 | CASSLAGQGNTGELFF | TGTGCCAGCAGCTTAGCGGGACAGGGTAACACCGGGGAGCTGTTTTTT
TRBJ2-5 | - | few | TRBV14 | CASSPKGVTQYF | TGTGCCAGCAGCCCGAAGGGGGTGACCCAGTACTTC
TRBJ1-1 | TRBD1 | - | TRBV7-9 | CASSQGQGLTEAFF | TGTGCCAGCAGCCAAGGACAGGGACTAACTGAAGCTTTCTTT
TRBJ2-7 | TRBD2 | once | TRBV29-1 | CSVEGGWGGEQYF | TGCAGCGTTGAAGGCGGGTGGGGGGGTGAGCAGTACTTC
TRBJ2-6 | - | - | TRBV7-9 | CASSPLQGTGANVLTF | TGTGCCAGCAGCCCGCTTCAGGGTACTGGGGCCAACGTCCTGACTTTC
TRBJ2-7 | TRBD2 | - | TRBV2 | CASSASGITYEQYF | TGTGCCAGCAGCGCCAGCGGGATAACCTACGAGCAGTACTTC
TRBJ1-4 | TRBD1 | - | TRBV19 | CASSSTTTGIGEKLFF | TGTGCCAGTAGTTCAACCACGACAGGGATCGGTGAAAAACTGTTTTTT
TRBJ2-7 | - | - | TRBV7-2 | CASSPTGRLSYEQYF | TGTGCCAGCAGCCCTACAGGGAGACTTTCCTACGAGCAGTACTTC
TRBJ1-1 | TRBD1 | - | TRBV19 | CASSMGDRGNTEAFF | TGTGCCAGTAGTATGGGGGACAGGGGCAACACTGAAGCTTTCTTT
TRBJ2-1 | - | once | TRBV7-2 | CASSLRPISLHEQFF | TGTGCCAGCAGCTTGCGCCCCATTAGTTTGCATGAGCAGTTCTTC
TRBJ2-5 | TRBD2 | - | TRBV7-2 | CASSDSGIGQETQYF | TGTGCCAGCAGCGATAGCGGGATCGGCCAAGAGACCCAGTACTTC
TRBJ2-5 | - | - | TRBV2 | CASSGDRGRETQYF | TGTGCCAGCAGTGGTGACCGGGGGAGAGAGACCCAGTACTTC
TRBJ1-4 | - | - | TRBV4-1 | CASSQEGISTNEKLFF | TGCGCCAGCAGCCAAGAGGGCATCTCAACTAATGAAAAACTGTTTTTT
TRBJ1-4 | - | - | TRBV5-5 | CASSLWGTNEKLFF | TGTGCCAGCAGCTTATGGGGCACTAATGAAAAACTGTTTTTT
TRBJ2-2 | - | few | TRBV27 | CASSGTTRRTGELFF | TGTGCCAGCAGTGGGACAACCCGGCGCACCGGGGAGCTGTTTTTT
TRBJ1-3 | - | - | TRBV6-1 | CASSVWGTVSGNTIYF | TGTGCCAGCAGTGTATGGGGCACCGTCTCTGGAAACACCATATATTTT
TRBJ2-7 | TRBD1 | few | TRBV4-3 | CASSQRTGDDEQYF | TGCGCCAGCAGCCAACGGACAGGGGACGACGAGCAGTACTTC
TRBJ1-2 | - | - | TRBV4-3 | CASSQAVGGAGYGYTF | TGCGCCAGCAGCCAGGCGGTGGGGGGGGCAGGCTATGGCTACACCTTC
TRBJ2-1 | - | - | TRBV5-1 | CASSKEQRADEQFF | TGCGCCAGCTCTAAGGAGCAGCGGGCCGATGAGCAGTTCTTC
TRBJ2-1 | - | - | TRBV15 | CATSSSRSGHDEQFF | TGTGCCACCAGCAGCAGTAGATCAGGGCACGATGAGCAGTTCTTC
TRBJ2-2 | TRBD1 | once | TRBV10-3 | CAITSDRGHNTGELFF | TGTGCCATCACCTCAGACAGGGGGCATAACACCGGGGAGCTGTTTTTT
TRBJ2-2 | - | - | TRBV5-1 | CASSNRVSNTGELFF | TGCGCCAGCAGTAACAGGGTCTCGAACACCGGGGAGCTGTTTTTT
TRBJ2-2 | - | - | TRBV11-2 | CASIPGRGTRNTGELFF | TGTGCCAGCATCCCAGGACGGGGGACCCGCAACACCGGGGAGCTGTTTTTT
TRBJ2-7 | TRBD2 | - | TRBV2 | CASRVTSGAYYEQYF | TGTGCCAGCAGAGTAACTAGCGGAGCCTATTACGAGCAGTACTTC
TRBJ1-3 | TRBD1 | once | TRBV18 | CASSTQQGASGSGNTIYF | TGTGCCAGCTCGACTCAACAGGGGGCCTCGGGCTCTGGAAACACCATATATTTT
TRBJ2-7 | - | once | TRBV2 | CASSEFAETYEQYF | TGTGCCAGCAGTGAGTTTGCGGAGACCTACGAGCAGTACTTC
TRBJ2-3 | - | - | TRBV11-2 | CASSSVIQALTDTQYF | TGTGCCAGCAGCTCAGTTATACAGGCGCTCACAGATACGCAGTATTTT
TRBJ2-1 | TRBD2 | once | TRBV6-5 | CASSSSGSPRGNEQFF | TGTGCCAGCAGTTCTAGCGGGAGTCCCCGGGGCAATGAGCAGTTCTTC
TRBJ2-5 | - | - | TRBV5-1 | CASSRSDRKSGETQYF | TGCGCCAGCAGCCGATCGGACAGAAAAAGCGGAGAGACCCAGTACTTC
TRBJ2-5 | TRBD2 | - | TRBV5-1 | CASREVAGSQETQYF | TGCGCCAGCAGGGAGGTAGCGGGGAGTCAAGAGACCCAGTACTTC
TRBJ2-1 | TRBD2 | - | TRBV4-2 | CASSLERGAYNEQFF | TGTGCCAGCAGCCTTGAGCGGGGGGCCTACAATGAGCAGTTCTTC
TRBJ1-1 | TRBD1 | - | TRBV28 | CASSAGTVNTEAFF | TGTGCCAGCAGTGCCGGGACAGTGAACACTGAAGCTTTCTTT
TRBJ2-5 | TRBD1 | - | TRBV5-1 | CASSLGTGTRVETQYF | TGCGCCAGCAGCTTGGGGACAGGAACCCGGGTGGAGACCCAGTACTTC
TRBJ1-2 | - | - | TRBV4-2 | CASSGTGGNYGYTF | TGTGCCAGCAGCGGCACGGGGGGGAACTATGGCTACACCTTC
TRBJ2-5 | TRBD1 | once | TRBV5-4 | CASRDDRGPGETQYF | TGTGCCAGCAGGGATGACAGGGGGCCCGGGGAGACCCAGTACTTC
TRBJ2-1 | - | - | TRBV4-1 | CASGKEERVYNEQFF | TGCGCCAGCGGAAAAGAGGAGCGGGTCTACAATGAGCAGTTCTTC
TRBJ1-6 | - | - | TRBV7-2 | CASSLHNSPLHF | TGTGCCAGCAGCCTACATAATTCACCCCTCCACTTT
TRBJ1-1 | TRBD1 | - | TRBV11-3 | CASSVSGQGNTEAFF | TGTGCCAGCAGCGTGTCTGGACAGGGGAACACTGAAGCTTTCTTT
TRBJ1-1 | - | few | TRBV9 | CASKRQEDTEAFF | TGTGCCAGCAAGAGACAGGAGGACACTGAAGCTTTCTTT
TRBJ2-5 | - | - | TRBV9 | CASSVGHEETQYF | TGTGCCAGCAGCGTAGGTCATGAAGAGACCCAGTACTTC
TRBJ1-5 | TRBD1 | once | TRBV29-1 | CSVGQGGQPQHF | TGCAGCGTGGGACAGGGAGGTCAGCCCCAGCATTTT
TRBJ1-6 | - | - | TRBV6-1 | CASSVVEGLRPPLHF | TGTGCCAGCAGCGTCGTTGAAGGCCTGAGGCCACCCCTCCACTTT
TRBJ2-3 | TRBD2 | - | TRBV7-2 | CASSLLKLAGGGDTQYF | TGTGCCAGCAGCCTATTGAAACTAGCGGGAGGGGGGGATACGCAGTATTTT
TRBJ1-6 | TRBD1 | - | TRBV27 | CASSWGDRDSPLHF | TGTGCCAGCAGTTGGGGGGACAGGGACTCACCCCTCCACTTT
TRBJ2-2 | TRBD1 | - | TRBV4-2 | CASSPGQGDTGELFF | TGTGCCAGCAGCCCGGGACAGGGGGACACCGGGGAGCTGTTTTTT
TRBJ2-3 | - | - | TRBV5-1 | CASSSGDTDTQYF | TGCGCCAGCAGCTCCGGGGACACAGATACGCAGTATTTT
TRBJ2-2 | - | medium-sized | TRBV27 | CASSSNRVSNTGELFF | TGTGCCAGCAGTTCTAACAGGGTCTCGAACACCGGGGAGCTGTTTTTT
TRBJ2-1 | TRBD1 | - | TRBV19 | CASSVDRSSYNEQFF | TGTGCCAGTAGCGTGGACAGGAGCTCCTACAATGAGCAGTTCTTC
TRBJ1-2 | TRBD1 | - | TRBV18 | CASSPEGQGATF | TGTGCCAGCTCACCAGAGGGACAGGGGGCGACCTTC
TRBJ2-1 | TRBD1 | - | TRBV14 | CASSQDRQGWQFF | TGTGCCAGCAGCCAAGATCGACAGGGCTGGCAGTTCTTC
TRBJ2-1 | TRBD2 | - | TRBV27 | CASSLSPAGTLNEQFF | TGTGCCAGCAGTTTATCGCCAGCGGGGACCCTCAATGAGCAGTTCTTC
TRBJ1-3 | - | - | TRBV4-2 | CASSQVSGEDTIYF | TGTGCCAGCAGCCAAGTATCGGGGGAGGACACCATATATTTT
TRBJ2-5 | TRBD2 | - | TRBV19 | CASSRGGAGQQETQYF | TGTGCCAGTAGTCGCGGGGGAGCGGGGCAGCAAGAGACCCAGTACTTC
TRBJ2-1 | TRBD2 | few | TRBV6-4 | CASSEVAGEHNEQFF | TGTGCCAGCAGTGAAGTAGCGGGAGAACATAATGAGCAGTTCTTC
TRBJ2-2 | TRBD2 | - | TRBV5-1 | CASSFGRANGELFF | TGCGCCAGCAGCTTCGGGAGGGCCAACGGGGAGCTGTTTTTT